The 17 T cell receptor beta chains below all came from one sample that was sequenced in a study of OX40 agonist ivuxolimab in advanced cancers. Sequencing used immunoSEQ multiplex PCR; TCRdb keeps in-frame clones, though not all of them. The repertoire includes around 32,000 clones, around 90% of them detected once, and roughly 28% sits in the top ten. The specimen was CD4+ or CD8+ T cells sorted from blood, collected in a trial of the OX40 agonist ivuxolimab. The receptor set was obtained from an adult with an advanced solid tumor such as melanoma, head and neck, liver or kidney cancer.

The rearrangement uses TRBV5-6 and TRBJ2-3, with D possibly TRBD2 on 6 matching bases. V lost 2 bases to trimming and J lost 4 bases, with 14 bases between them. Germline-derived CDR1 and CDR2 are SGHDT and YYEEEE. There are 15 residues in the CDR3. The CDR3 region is CASSLSVTGADTQYF. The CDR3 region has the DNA TGTGCCAGCAGCTTAAGTGTGACGGGGGCAGATACGCAGTATTTT.

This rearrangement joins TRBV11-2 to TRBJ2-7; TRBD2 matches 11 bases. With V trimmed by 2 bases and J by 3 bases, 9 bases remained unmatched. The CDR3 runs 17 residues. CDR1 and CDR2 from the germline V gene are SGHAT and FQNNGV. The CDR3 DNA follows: TGTGCCAGCAGCTTATTGGGTTCGCTAGCGGGGGGCTACGAGCAGTACTTC. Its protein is CASSLLGSLAGGYEQYF. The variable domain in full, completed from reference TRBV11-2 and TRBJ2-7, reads EAGVAQSPRYKIIEKRQSVAFWCNPISGHATLYWYQQILGQGPKLLIQFQNNGVVDDSQLPKDRFSAERLKGVDSTLKIQPAKLEDSAVYLCASSLLGSLAGGYEQYFGPGTRLTVT.

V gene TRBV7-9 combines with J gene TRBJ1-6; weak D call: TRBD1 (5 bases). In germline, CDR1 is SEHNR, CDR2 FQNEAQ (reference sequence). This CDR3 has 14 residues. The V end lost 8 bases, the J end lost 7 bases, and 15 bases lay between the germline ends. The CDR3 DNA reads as TGTGCCAGCGGACCGGGACTGGTAAATTCACCCCTCCACTTT. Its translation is CASGPGLVNSPLHF.

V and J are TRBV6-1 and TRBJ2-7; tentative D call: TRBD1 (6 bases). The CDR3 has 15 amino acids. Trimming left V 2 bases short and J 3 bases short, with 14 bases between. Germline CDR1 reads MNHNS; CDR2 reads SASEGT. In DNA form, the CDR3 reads TGTGCCAGCAGTGAACCCCCGACGACAGGCTACGAGCAGTACTTC. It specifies CASSEPPTTGYEQYF.

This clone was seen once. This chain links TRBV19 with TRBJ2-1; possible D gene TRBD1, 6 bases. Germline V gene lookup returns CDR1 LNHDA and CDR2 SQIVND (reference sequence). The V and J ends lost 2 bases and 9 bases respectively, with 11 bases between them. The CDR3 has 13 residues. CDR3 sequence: CASSIRGGGEQFF. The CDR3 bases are TGTGCCAGTAGTATACGAGGGGGTGGTGAGCAGTTCTTC.

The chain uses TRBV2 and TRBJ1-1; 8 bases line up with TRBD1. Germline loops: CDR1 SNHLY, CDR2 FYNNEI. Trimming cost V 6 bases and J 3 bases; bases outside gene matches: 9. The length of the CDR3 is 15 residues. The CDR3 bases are TGTGCCAGCAGCGACTACGACAGGGGTTACACTGAAGCTTTCTTT. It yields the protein CASSDYDRGYTEAFF.

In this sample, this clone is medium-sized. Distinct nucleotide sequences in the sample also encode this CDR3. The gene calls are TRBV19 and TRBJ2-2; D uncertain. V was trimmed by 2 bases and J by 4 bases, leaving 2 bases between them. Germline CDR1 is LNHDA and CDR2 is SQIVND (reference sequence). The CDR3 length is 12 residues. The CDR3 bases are TGTGCCAGTAGTATATCCACCGGGGAGCTGTTTTTT. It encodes CASSISTGELFF.

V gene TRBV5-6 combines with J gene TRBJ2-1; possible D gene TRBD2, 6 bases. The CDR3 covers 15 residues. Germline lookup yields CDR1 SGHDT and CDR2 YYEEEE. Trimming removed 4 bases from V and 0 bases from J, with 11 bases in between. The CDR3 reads CASSLGGSSYNEQFF. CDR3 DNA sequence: TGTGCCAGCAGCCTAGGAGGGAGCTCCTACAATGAGCAGTTCTTC.

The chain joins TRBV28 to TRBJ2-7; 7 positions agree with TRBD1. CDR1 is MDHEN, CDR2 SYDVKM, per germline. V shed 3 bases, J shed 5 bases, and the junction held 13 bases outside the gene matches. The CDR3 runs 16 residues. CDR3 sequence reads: CASSLILQGVKHEQYF. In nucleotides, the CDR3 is TGTGCCAGCAGTTTGATCTTGCAGGGGGTGAAGCACGAGCAGTACTTC.

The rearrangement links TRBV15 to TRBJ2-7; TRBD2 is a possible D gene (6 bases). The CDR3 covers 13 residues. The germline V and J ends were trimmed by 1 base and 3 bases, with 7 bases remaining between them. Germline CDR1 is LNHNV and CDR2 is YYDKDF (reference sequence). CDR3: CATSRGGDYEQYF. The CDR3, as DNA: TGTGCCACCAGCAGAGGCGGGGACTACGAGCAGTACTTC. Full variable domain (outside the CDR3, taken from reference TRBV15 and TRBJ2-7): DAMVIQNPRYQVTQFGKPVTLSCSQTLNHNVMYWYQQKSSQAPKLLFHYYDKDFNNEADTPDNFQSRRPNTSFCFLDIRSPGLGDTAMYLCATSRGGDYEQYFGPGTRLTVT.

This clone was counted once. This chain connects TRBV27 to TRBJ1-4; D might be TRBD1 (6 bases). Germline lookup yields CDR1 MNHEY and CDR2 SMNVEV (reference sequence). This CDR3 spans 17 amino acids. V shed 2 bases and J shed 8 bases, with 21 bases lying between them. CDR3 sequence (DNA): TGTGCCAGCAGTTTAATTAAGAAAACAGGGATCTTAGAAAAACTGTTTTTT. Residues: CASSLIKKTGILEKLFF.

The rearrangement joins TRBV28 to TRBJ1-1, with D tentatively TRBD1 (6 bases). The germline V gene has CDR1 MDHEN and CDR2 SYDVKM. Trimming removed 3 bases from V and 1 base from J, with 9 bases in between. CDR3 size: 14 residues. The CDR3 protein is CASSFGGRNTEAFF. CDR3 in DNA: TGTGCCAGCAGTTTTGGGGGCCGGAACACTGAAGCTTTCTTT. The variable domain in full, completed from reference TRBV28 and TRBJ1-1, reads DVKVTQSSRYLVKRTGEKVFLECVQDMDHENMFWYRQDPGLGLRLIYFSYDVKMKEKGDIPEGYSVSREKKERFSLILESASTNQTSMYLCASSFGGRNTEAFFGQGTRLTVV.

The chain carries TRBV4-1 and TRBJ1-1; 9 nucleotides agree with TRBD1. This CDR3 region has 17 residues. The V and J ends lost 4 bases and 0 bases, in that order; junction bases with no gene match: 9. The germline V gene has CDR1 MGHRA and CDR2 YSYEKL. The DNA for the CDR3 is TGCGCCAGCAGCCTAGCCGGGACAGGGCACATGAACACTGAAGCTTTCTTT. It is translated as CASSLAGTGHMNTEAFF.

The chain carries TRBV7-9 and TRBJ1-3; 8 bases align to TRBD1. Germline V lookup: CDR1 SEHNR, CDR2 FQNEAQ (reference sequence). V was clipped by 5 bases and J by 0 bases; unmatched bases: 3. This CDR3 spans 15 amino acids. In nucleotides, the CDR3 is TGTGCCAGCAGCATCGGACAGGGCTCTGGAAACACCATATATTTT. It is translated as CASSIGQGSGNTIYF.

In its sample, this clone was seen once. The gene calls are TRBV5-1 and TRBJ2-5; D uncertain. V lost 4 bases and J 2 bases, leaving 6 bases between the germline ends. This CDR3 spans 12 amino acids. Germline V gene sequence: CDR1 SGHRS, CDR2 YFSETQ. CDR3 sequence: CASSGLQETQYF. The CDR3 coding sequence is TGCGCCAGCAGCGGTTTACAAGAGACCCAGTACTTC.

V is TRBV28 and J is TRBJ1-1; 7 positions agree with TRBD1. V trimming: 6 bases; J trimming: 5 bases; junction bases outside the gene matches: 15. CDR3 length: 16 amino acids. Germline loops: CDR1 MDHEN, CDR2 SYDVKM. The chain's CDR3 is CASRTHRGLGTTEAFF. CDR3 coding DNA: TGTGCCAGCAGAACCCACAGGGGACTTGGCACTACTGAAGCTTTCTTT. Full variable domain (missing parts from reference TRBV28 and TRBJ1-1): DVKVTQSSRYLVKRTGEKVFLECVQDMDHENMFWYRQDPGLGLRLIYFSYDVKMKEKGDIPEGYSVSREKKERFSLILESASTNQTSMYLCASRTHRGLGTTEAFFGQGTRLTVV.

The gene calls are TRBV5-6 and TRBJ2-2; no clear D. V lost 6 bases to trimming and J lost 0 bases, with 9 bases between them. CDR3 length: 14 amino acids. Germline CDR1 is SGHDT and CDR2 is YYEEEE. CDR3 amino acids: CASMVVSNTGELFF. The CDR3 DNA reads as TGTGCCAGCATGGTCGTTTCGAACACCGGGGAGCTGTTTTTT.